These T cell receptor beta chains were read from a single sample in a study of blood T cell repertoires in COVID-19. Measured with immunoSEQ multiplex PCR; TCRdb has only the in-frame clones, and not every one. The table lists 55,000 to 65,000 clones, 75% to 90% of them singletons. Input material: peripheral blood. All receptors derive from a human donor with acute or convalescent COVID-19. The donor label of this sample is uncertain. The CDR3 runs from the conserved cysteine through the conserved F or W. Each record gives: D gene, V gene, CDR3 protein. D genes are given only for firm matches.

>TRBD1|TRBV29-1
CSVCGTDLNEKLFF
>TRBD1|TRBV27
CASSLSRGRGANVLTF
>NA|TRBV6-5
CASSYSEGRGGYTF
>TRBD1|TRBV5-4
CASSSIRDRADNEQFF
>TRBD2|TRBV7-8
CASSFSTSSSDF
>TRBD1|TRBV5-6
CASSTRDRETGYTF
>TRBD1|TRBV3-1/TRBV3-2
CATRDSGTGAFF
>TRBD2|TRBV5-1
CASSLGLAGAGDTQYF
>TRBD1|TRBV29-1
CSGGQQETQYF
>TRBD1|TRBV28
CASSIQGAGYEQYF